This section outlines one T cell receptor (beta chain) sequence together with its context. Its target is not known. No conserved phenylalanine or tryptophan ends this CDR3, so it is likely a read error. Because the CDR3's place on the DNA is in doubt, the DNA is left out and the CDR3 is given as listed by TCRdb. TCRbeta libraries were built with three rounds of nested PCR, modified from ARM-PCR. MiXCR, run by TCRdb on the multiplex PCR reads, gives a single entry per CDR3 protein. The sample shows around 70,000 distinct CDR3 sequences, 73% of them seen only once. This sample's RNA came from whole unsorted tissue. In germline, CDR1 is DFQATT, CDR2 SNEGSKA (reference sequence). Ends included, the CDR3 has 19 residues. This specimen belongs to a study of tumor and adjacent non-tumor tissue in lung cancer. Study at large: Histology: eleven to twelve adenocarcinoma, a couple of squamous cell carcinoma, 1 small cell lung cancer. Study-level findings and limits: Normal lung showed higher cumulative top 100 clone frequency than tumor. Compared with tumor, normal lung showed significantly lower TCR diversity.

The TCR comes from a man between 60 and 70 years old with non-small cell lung cancer. The sequenced sample consisted of lung tumor tissue. The chain links TRBV20-1 to TRBJ1-5. The CDR3 is CSARGVGRSWDKSNQPQHL.